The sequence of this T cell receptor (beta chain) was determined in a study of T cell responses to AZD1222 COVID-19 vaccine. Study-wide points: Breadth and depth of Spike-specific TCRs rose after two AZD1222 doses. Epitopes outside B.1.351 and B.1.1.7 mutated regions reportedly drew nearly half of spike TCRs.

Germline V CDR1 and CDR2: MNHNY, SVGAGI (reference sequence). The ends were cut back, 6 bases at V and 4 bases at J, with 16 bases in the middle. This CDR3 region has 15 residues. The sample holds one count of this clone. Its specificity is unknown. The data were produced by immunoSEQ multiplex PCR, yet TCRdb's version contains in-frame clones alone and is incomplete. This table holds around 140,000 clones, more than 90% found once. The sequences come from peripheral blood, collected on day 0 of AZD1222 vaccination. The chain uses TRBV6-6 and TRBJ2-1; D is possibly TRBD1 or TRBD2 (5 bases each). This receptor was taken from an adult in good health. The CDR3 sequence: CASRPDRDQYNEQFF. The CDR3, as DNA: TGTGCCAGCAGGCCCGATCGGGACCAGTACAATGAGCAGTTCTTC.